The entry below describes one T cell receptor (beta chain). The data originate from a study of radiotherapy plus CTLA-4 blockade in lung cancer. With 4 bases clipped from V and 4 bases from J, the junction kept 15 bases outside the gene matches. Germline assignment: CDR1 SQVTM and CDR2 ANQGSEA. The CDR3 loop spans 17 amino acids. The protocol was immunoSEQ multiplex PCR, while the TCRdb copy is restricted to in-frame clones and leaves out a portion. The sample yields tens of thousands of clones, around 82% seen once. The chain couples TRBV29-1 to TRBJ2-1; 8 bases map to TRBD2. The sequences come from peripheral blood, collected from a patient treated with radiotherapy plus ipilimumab. The clonotype originates from a human donor with non-small cell lung cancer who had stable disease on radiotherapy plus ipilimumab. The CDR3 loop reads CSVGFSLGAGAYNEQFF. The CDR3, as DNA: TGCAGCGTTGGCTTCTCTCTAGGAGCGGGAGCTTACAATGAGCAGTTCTTC.